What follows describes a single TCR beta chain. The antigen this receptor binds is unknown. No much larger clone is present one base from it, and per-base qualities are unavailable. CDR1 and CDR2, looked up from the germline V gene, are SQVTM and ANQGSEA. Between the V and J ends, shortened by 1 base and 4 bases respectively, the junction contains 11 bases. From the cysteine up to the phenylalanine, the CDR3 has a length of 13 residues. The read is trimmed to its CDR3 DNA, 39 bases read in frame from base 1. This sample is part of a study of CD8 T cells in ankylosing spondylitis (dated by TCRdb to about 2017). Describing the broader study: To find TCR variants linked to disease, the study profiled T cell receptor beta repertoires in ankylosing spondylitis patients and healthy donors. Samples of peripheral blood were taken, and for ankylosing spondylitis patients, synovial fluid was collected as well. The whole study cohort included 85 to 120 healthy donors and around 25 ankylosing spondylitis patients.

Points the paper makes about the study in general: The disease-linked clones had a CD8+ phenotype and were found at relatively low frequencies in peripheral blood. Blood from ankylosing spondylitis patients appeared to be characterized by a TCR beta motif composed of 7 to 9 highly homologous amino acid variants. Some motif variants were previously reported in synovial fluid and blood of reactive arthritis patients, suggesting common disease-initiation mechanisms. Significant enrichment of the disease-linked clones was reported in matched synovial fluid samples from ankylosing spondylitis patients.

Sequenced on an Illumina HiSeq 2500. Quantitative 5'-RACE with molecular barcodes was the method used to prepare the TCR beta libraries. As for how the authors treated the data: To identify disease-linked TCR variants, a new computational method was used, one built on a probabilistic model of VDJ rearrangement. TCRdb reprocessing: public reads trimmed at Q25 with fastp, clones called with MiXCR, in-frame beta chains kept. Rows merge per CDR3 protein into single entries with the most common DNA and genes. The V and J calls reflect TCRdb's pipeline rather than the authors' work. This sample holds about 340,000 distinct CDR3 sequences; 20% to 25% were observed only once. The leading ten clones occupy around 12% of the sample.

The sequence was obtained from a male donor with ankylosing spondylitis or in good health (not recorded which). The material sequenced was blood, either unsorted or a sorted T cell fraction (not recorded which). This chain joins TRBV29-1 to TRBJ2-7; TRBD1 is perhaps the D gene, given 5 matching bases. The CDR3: CSVEGGDRYEQYF. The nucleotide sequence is TGCAGCGTTGAAGGAGGTGACAGATACGAGCAGTACTTC.